The entry below gives a single T cell receptor (beta chain) sequence along with its context. Its antigen specificity is not known. No clone much larger than this one lies a single base away; base qualities are absent. TCR beta libraries were generated from genomic DNA with the immunoSEQ kit, following the manufacturer's recommendations. To prepare the libraries, a first multiplex PCR with proprietary primers was run, followed by a second PCR that added unique barcodes, and a bead cleanup was done after each round. Each sample batch included a kit-provided positive control reaction and a negative control reaction. The final libraries were assessed on an Agilent 4200 TapeStation D1000 ScreenTape, pooled by volume, and quantified by qPCR. Sequencing was performed on an Illumina NextSeq500 with a MidOutput 150-cycle cartridge, and 156 Read1 and 15 Index1 cycles were run with kit custom primers. The pooled library was loaded at approximately 0.92 pM, and about 20% PhiX control was spiked in. The authors processed their data as follows. Vendor-processed data were analyzed in R, and a clonotype was defined as all T cells sharing the same CDR3 nucleotide sequence. For clone abundance analyses, frequencies were normalized to the 10,000 most abundant clones in each sample. Public T cell clones, averaging fewer than five per sample, were removed before analysis. Dominant motifs were analyzed with ImmunoMap using the PAM10 matrix, a gap penalty of 30, and a homology threshold of 0.3, and motifs with a cumulative frequency of at least 0.01 were considered dominant. Tumor-enriched clonotypes and baseline blood-enriched clonotypes were defined as those with an abundance difference of at least 32-fold between compartments. Tumor-blood repertoire similarity was measured with the Baroni-Urbani and Buser coefficient, and group comparisons used two-tailed Wilcoxon tests in R. TCRdb stores this immuneACCESS table with in-frame sequences only. Part of the clones is absent; in the studies checked, under half of the shortfall reflects unresolved V genes, and no reason is known for the rest. Clonal size and the V and J genes are those of that table, whereas D and trimming came from the DNA. The sample table holds almost 20,000 clones, of which 55% to 80% were seen once. In total, the top ten clones hold 9.5% to 15% of the sample.

The data belong to a study of radiation and T cells in renal cell carcinoma (dated by TCRdb to between 2020 and 2021). In terms of the full investigation: In total, 50 to 60 samples underwent TCR beta sequencing: some 26 tumors plus 27 peripheral blood samples. In the 53 samples combined, about 4 million unique CDR3 nucleotide sequences were found, encoding roughly 2,500,000 unique CDR3 amino acid sequences.

The investigation overall reported the following: In blood, the top tumor clonotypes increased between baseline and 2 weeks post-radiation and then shrank by 4 weeks, which suggests that tumor-resident clones expanded only transiently. With a single-armed trial design, the study had no way to address how radiation dose or scheduling affects the TCR repertoire. Irradiated tumors showed higher TCR clonality than controls, with the top 100 clonotypes averaging around 54% of the repertoire versus around 45% in nephrectomy-only tumors. Because only small tumor regions of around 1 g were available, the study did not capture intratumoral heterogeneity. Because pretreatment tumor biopsies were not available, the study could not determine whether clonotypes were already present within the tumor at baseline. Irradiated tumors contained more dominant CDR3 motifs, and these motifs occupied a larger share of the repertoire than in control tumors.

Explained via the paper, the time point label denotes: tumor resected at nephrectomy. Per the publication, the treatment or condition label means: 15 Gy SBRT to primary tumor, nephrectomy 4 weeks later. Samples were obtained from a clinical trial, in which 15 Gy stereotactic body radiation therapy was delivered to primary renal cell carcinomas and nephrectomy was performed 4 weeks later. Every patient had renal cell carcinoma of clear cell pathology. Tumor processing involved mechanical dissociation, digestion with collagenase/hyaluronidase at 37 degrees C, handling in gentleMACS C tubes, and storage in liquid nitrogen. Genomic DNA for TCR sequencing was prepared using the QIAamp DNA Blood Mini Kit (Qiagen). Only samples passing all quality control checks were included in the analyses. Sequences were derived from tumor tissue, sampled from a patient whose treatment included radiotherapy and nephrectomy. The receptor was isolated from a woman aged 70-85 years with renal cell carcinoma.

The DNA is TGCGCCAGCAGCCACTTACAGGGGATCAATGAGCAGTTCTTC. This sequence encodes CASSHLQGINEQFF. This receptor chain uses TRBV5-1 and TRBJ2-1, with 7 bases aligning to TRBD1. From a lookup of the germline V gene, CDR1 and CDR2 are SGHRS and YFSETQ. Relative to germline, V is missing 4 bases and J is missing 6 bases, with 7 bases of the junction outside any gene match. Including cysteine and phenylalanine, the CDR3 has 14 amino acids. Only the CDR3 part of the read is kept: 42 bases, read in frame from the first base.